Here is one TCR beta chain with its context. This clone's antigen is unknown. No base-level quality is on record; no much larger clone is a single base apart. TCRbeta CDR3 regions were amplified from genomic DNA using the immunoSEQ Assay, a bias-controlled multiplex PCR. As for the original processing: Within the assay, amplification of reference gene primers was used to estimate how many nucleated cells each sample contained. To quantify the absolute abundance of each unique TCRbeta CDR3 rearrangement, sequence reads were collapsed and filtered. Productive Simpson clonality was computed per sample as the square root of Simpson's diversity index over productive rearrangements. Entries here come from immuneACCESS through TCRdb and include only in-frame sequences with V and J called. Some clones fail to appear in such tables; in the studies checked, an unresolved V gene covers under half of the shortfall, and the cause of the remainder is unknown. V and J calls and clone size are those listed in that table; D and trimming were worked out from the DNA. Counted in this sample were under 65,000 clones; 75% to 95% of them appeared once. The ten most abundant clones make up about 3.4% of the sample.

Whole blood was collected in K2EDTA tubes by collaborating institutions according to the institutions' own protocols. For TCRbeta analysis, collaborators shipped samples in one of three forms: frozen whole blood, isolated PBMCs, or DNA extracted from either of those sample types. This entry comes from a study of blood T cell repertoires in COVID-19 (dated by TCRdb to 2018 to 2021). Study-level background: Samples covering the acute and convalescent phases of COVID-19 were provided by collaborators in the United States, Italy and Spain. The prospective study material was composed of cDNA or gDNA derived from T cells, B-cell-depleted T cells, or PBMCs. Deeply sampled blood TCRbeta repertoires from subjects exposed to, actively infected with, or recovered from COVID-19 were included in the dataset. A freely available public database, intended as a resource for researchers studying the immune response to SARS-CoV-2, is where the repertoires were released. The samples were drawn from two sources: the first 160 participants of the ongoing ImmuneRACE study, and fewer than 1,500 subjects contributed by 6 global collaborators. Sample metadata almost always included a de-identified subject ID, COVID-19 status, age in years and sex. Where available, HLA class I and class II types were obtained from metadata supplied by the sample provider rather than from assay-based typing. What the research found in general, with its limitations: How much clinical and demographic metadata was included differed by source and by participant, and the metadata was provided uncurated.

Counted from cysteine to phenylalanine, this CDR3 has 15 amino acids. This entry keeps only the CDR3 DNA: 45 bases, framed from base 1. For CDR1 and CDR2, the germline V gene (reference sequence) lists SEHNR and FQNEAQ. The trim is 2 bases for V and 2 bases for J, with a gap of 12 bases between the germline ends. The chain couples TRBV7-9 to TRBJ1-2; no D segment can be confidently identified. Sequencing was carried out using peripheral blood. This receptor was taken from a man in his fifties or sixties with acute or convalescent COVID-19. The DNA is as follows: TGTGCCAGCAGCTTAATGGTCGACACCAACTATGGCTACACCTTC. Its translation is CASSLMVDTNYGYTF.